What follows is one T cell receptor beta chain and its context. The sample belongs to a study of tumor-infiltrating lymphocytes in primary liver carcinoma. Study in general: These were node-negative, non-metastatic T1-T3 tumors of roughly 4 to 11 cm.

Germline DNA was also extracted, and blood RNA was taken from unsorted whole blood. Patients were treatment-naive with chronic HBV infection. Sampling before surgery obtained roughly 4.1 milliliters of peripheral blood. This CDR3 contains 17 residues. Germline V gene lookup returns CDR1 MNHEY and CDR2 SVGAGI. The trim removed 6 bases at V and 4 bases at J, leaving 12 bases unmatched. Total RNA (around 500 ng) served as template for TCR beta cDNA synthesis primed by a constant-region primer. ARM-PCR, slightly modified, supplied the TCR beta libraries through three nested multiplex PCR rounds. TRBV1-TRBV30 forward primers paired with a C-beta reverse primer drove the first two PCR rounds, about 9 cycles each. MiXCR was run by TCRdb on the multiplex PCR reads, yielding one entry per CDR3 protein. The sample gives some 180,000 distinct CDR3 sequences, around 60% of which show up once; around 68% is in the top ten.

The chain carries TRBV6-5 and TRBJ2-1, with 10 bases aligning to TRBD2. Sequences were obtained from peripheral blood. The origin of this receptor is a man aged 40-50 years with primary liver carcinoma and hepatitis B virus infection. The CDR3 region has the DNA TGTGCCAGCAGGAACGACCGTAGCGGGAGGAGGTACAATGAGCAGTTCTTC. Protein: CASRNDRSGRRYNEQFF.